This T cell receptor beta chain originates from a study of cytotoxic CD8 clonotypes in ibrutinib-treated CLL. Study background: The group held approximately eleven relapsed/refractory and 15 treatment-naive patients, with roughly 17 IGHV unmutated. Some 25 partial and 2 complete responses; at median approximately 68 months, 14 remitted, about twelve progressed. Samples yielded averages of some 240,000 productive templates and tens of thousands of productive rearrangements. General study points: The clonality went up when patients responded to ibrutinib and dropped back toward baseline at progression.

Remarks on this clone: Its target is unknown.

Data came from immunoSEQ multiplex PCR; TCRdb stores just in-frame clones and leaves some out. The sample yields approximately 50,000 clones, nearly 55% seen once. Losses at the gene ends were 8 bases for V and 3 bases for J; bases not matched to a gene: 7. From germline, CDR1 is GTSNPN and CDR2 SVGIG (reference sequence). The CDR3 is 13 amino acids. Source: PBMCs, taken at disease progression, from a patient treated with ibrutinib. The receptor was derived from a human donor with chronic lymphocytic leukemia. The chain joins TRBV30 to TRBJ1-5; 7 bases line up with TRBD1. The CDR3 DNA reads as TGTGCCGGAACGACAGGGCCCAATCAGCCCCAGCATTTT. This translates into CAGTTGPNQPQHF.